This T cell receptor (beta chain) was documented in a study of CD4 and CD8 cells across lung adenocarcinoma regions. Localized lung adenocarcinoma, a non-small cell lung cancer, affected the donors. TCRdb redid the calling of the PCR reads with MiXCR, one entry per CDR3 protein. The repertoire has more than 7,500 distinct CDR3 sequences, roughly 50% of them found once; the top ten carry around half. The V end was cut by 2 bases, the J end by 1 base, with 14 bases between. The CDR3 has 17 residues. This rearrangement joins TRBV23-1 to TRBJ2-2, with D possibly matching TRBD1 (6 bases). TRBV23-1 is classed as an ORF, of uncertain function. The sequence was obtained from a female donor with lung adenocarcinoma. The CD4 and CD8 labels of this study may be unreliable. Sequenced material: CD8+ T cells from the margin of a lung tumor. CDR3 loop: CASSQGLTGENTGELFF. The CDR3 nucleotides read TGCGCCAGCAGTCAAGGGTTGACAGGCGAGAACACCGGGGAGCTGTTTTTT.